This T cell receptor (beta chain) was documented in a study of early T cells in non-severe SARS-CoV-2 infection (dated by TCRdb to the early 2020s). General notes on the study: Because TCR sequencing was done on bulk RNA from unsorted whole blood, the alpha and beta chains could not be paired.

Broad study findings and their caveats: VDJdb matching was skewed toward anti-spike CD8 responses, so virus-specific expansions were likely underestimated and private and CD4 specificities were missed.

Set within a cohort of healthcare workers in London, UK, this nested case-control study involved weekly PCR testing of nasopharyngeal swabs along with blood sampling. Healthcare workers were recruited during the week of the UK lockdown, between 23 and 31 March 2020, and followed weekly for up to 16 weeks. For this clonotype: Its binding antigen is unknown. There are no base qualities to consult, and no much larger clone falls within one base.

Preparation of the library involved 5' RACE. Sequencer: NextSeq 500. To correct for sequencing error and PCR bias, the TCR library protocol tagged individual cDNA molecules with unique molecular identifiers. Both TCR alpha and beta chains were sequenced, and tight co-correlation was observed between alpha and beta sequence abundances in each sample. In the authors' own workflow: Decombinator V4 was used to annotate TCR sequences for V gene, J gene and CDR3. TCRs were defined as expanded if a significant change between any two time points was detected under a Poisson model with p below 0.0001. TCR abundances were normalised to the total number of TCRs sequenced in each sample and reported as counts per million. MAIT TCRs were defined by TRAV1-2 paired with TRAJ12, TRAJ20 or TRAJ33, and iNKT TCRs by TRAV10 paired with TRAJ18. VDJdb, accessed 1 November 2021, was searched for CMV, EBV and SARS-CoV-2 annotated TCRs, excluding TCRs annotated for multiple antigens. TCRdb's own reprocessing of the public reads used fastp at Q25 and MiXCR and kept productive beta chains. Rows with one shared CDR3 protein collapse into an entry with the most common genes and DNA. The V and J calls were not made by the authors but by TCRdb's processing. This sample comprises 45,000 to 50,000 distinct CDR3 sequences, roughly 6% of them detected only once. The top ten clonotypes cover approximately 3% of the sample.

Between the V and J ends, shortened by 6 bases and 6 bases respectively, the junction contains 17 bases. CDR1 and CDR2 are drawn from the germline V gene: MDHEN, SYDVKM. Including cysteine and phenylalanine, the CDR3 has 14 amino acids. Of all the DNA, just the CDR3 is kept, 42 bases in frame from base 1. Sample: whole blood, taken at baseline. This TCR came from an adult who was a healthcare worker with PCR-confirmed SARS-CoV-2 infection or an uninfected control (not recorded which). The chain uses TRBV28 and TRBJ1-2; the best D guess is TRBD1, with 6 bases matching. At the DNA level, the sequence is TGTGCCAGCAGGGCGTCAGACAGGATCGATGGCTACACCTTC. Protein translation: CASRASDRIDGYTF.